A single sample gave rise to the 28 T cell receptor beta chains below, sequenced in a study of response to subunit inactivated influenza vaccine. A single record per CDR3 protein comes from TCRdb applying MiXCR to the RT-PCR reads. The sample includes roughly 760,000 distinct CDR3 sequences, roughly 20% of them seen just once. This material consisted of PBMCs from blood, taken approximately 5 days after vaccination. These receptors were collected from a man aged 45-60 years who received an inactivated influenza vaccine.

There are a few counts of this clonotype. The chain links TRBV4-3 to TRBJ1-5; D gene unclear. CDR1 LGHNA and CDR2 YSLEER come from the germline V gene. The ends were cut back, 0 bases at V and 4 bases at J, with 16 bases in the middle. The CDR3 runs 17 residues. CDR3 DNA sequence: TGCGCCAGCAGCCAAGAACCGGCTACCGGGCGTAATCAGCCCCAGCATTTT. Protein: CASSQEPATGRNQPQHF.

The chain has TRBV12-3 or TRBV12-4 and TRBJ1-1; 8 bases are shared with TRBD1. This CDR3 has 14 amino acids. V was clipped by 7 bases and J by 4 bases; unmatched bases: 8. CDR3 amino acids: CASIQTGVGTEAFF. CDR3 in DNA: TGTGCCAGCATCCAGACAGGGGTCGGCACTGAAGCTTTCTTT.

This chain connects TRBV20-1 to TRBJ2-7; possibly TRBD1 for D (5 bases). The V end lost 3 bases, the J end lost 3 bases, and 18 bases lay between the germline ends. The CDR3 consists of 15 residues. In germline, CDR1 is DFQATT, CDR2 SNEGSKA (reference sequence). The CDR3 DNA is TGCAGTGCTAGTGCTCCCAGGGAAGGGTACTACGAGCAGTACTTC. Translating gives CSASAPREGYYEQYF.

The chain uses TRBV12-3 or TRBV12-4 and TRBJ2-2, with D unresolved. The CDR3 is 13 amino acids. The V gene lost 7 bases and the J gene lost 5 bases, with 11 bases spanning the gap. The DNA for the CDR3 is TGTGCCAGCACCGCGCGGCGAACCGGGGAGCTGTTTTTT. It yields the protein CASTARRTGELFF.

Many counts were recorded for this clonotype. This chain joins TRBV6-5 and TRBJ2-6; 9 positions agree with TRBD1. The V segment lost 4 bases and the J segment 1 base; nucleotides outside the gene matches: 11. This CDR3 region has 19 residues. Germline V lookup: CDR1 MNHEY, CDR2 SVGAGI. In DNA form, the CDR3 reads TGTGCCAGCAGTTCGGCTTCGGGACAGGGTACGTCTGGGGCCAACGTCCTGACTTTC. As protein: CASSSASGQGTSGANVLTF.

This clonotype was seen repeatedly, ten times or more. This sequence joins TRBV4-1 and TRBJ2-7; maybe TRBD2 (6 bases). V was cut by 0 bases and J by 3 bases, with 9 bases left in between. The CDR3 runs 14 residues. From germline, CDR1 is MGHRA and CDR2 YSYEKL. CDR3 coding DNA: TGCGCCAGCAGCCAAGAGAAGGGAGGCTACGAGCAGTACTTC. This gives the protein CASSQEKGGYEQYF.

This chain connects TRBV20-1 to TRBJ2-7; maybe TRBD2 (5 bases). CDR3 length: 14 residues. Trimming pared 0 bases from V and 1 base from J, leaving 10 bases between. Per the germline V gene, CDR1 is DFQATT and CDR2 is SNEGSKA (reference sequence). CDR3 nucleotide sequence: TGCAGTGCTAGAGAAGATCGGGATTCCTACGAGCAGTACTTC. Its protein is CSAREDRDSYEQYF.

This clonotype was observed a handful of times. The rearrangement joins TRBV5-1 to TRBJ1-6; 9 bases are shared with TRBD1. V shed 4 bases, J shed 9 bases, and the junction held 8 bases outside the gene matches. The CDR3 consists of 15 residues. Germline assignment: CDR1 SGHRS and CDR2 YFSETQ. The DNA of the CDR3 is TGCGCCAGCAGCGTAAACCGGGACAGGGCTTCACCCCTCCACTTT. Residues: CASSVNRDRASPLHF.

V and J are TRBV27 and TRBJ2-7; the match to TRBD2 covers 8 bases. This CDR3 has 16 amino acids. The ends lost 5 bases at V and 1 base at J; junction bases unmatched: 10. From germline, CDR1 is MNHEY and CDR2 SMNVEV (reference sequence). The CDR3 nucleotides read TGTGCCAGCAGTGCCTCGGGGGGGGATAAATCCTACGAGCAGTACTTC. Its protein is CASSASGGDKSYEQYF.

This clonotype was recorded at least ten times. The chain uses TRBV10-3 and TRBJ1-5; D possibly corresponds to TRBD1 (5 bases). The germline CDR1 and CDR2 sequences are ENHRY and SYGVKD. Between the trimmed V and J ends, which lost 4 bases and 5 bases, there was a span of 6 bases. This CDR3 has 12 residues. The CDR3 here is CAISGGDQPQHF. The CDR3 nucleotides read TGTGCCATCAGTGGGGGGGATCAGCCCCAGCATTTT.

This chain uses TRBV29-1 with TRBJ2-3; D is unresolved. The CDR3 spans 12 residues. V was clipped by 4 bases and J by 4 bases, with 9 bases between them. CDR1 SQVTM and CDR2 ANQGSEA come from the germline V gene. CDR3 residues: CSVVEGPDTQYF. Here the CDR3 DNA reads TGCAGCGTTGTAGAAGGGCCAGATACGCAGTATTTT.

A single count supports this clonotype. The gene calls are TRBV28 and TRBJ2-7; TRBD1 might be the D (7 bases). Trimming shortened V by 5 bases and J by 2 bases, and 16 bases separated the two germline ends. The germline gives CDR1 MDHEN, CDR2 SYDVKM. This CDR3 is 15 amino acids long. CDR3: CASSPEGAGTYEQYF. The DNA of the CDR3 is TGTGCCAGCAGTCCCGAGGGGGCGGGAACCTACGAGCAGTACTTC.

This clonotype was observed many times. The chain employs TRBV7-2 and TRBJ2-2, with TRBD2 matching over 8 bases. Germline CDR1 and CDR2: SGHTA and FQGNSA. This CDR3 is built from 14 residues. V trimming: 6 bases; J trimming: 6 bases; junction bases outside the gene matches: 6. The CDR3 loop is CASSVSGKAGELFF. The DNA of the CDR3 is TGTGCCAGCAGTGTTAGCGGGAAAGCCGGGGAGCTGTTTTTT. The full variable domain, completed using reference TRBV7-2 and TRBJ2-2, is GAGVSQSPSNKVTEKGKDVELRCDPISGHTALYWYRQSLGQGLEFLIYFQGNSAPDKSGLPSDRFSAERTGGSVSTLTIQRTQQEDSAVYLCASSVSGKAGELFFGEGSRLTVL.

This clonotype was detected a few times. V and J are TRBV7-8 and TRBJ2-1; possibly TRBD2 for D (6 bases). The V gene's germline CDR1 is SGHVS and CDR2 FQNEAQ. This CDR3 is built from 17 residues. V was trimmed by 6 bases and J by 1 base, leaving 19 bases between them. The CDR3 DNA sequence: TGTGCCAGCAGTTTCCCGTCGGGAGTTCAATCCTACAATGAGCAGTTCTTC. As protein: CASSFPSGVQSYNEQFF.

V is TRBV7-9 and J is TRBJ1-5; D gene uncertain. Trimming stripped 5 bases from V and 3 bases from J, with 11 bases between. This CDR3 is built from 14 residues. Per germline, CDR1 SEHNR and CDR2 FQNEAQ (reference sequence). CDR3: CASSQGRVNQPQHF. The CDR3 region has the DNA TGTGCCAGCAGCCAAGGACGGGTCAATCAGCCCCAGCATTTT.

The chain links TRBV7-2 to TRBJ1-6; a possible D gene is TRBD1 (6 bases). CDR3 length equals 17 residues. Germline CDR1 and CDR2: SGHTA and FQGNSA. Trimming took 5 bases from V and 7 from J, leaving 21 bases between them. CDR3 sequence (DNA): TGTGCCAGCAGCGAACCCCCTTACAGGGCGAAGAATTCACCCCTCCACTTT. It is translated as CASSEPPYRAKNSPLHF.

This clonotype turned up a few times. The chain carries TRBV3-1 and TRBJ2-6; D is possibly TRBD2 (5 bases). Germline-derived CDR1 and CDR2 are LGHDT and YNNKEL (reference sequence). The ends were cut back, 1 base at V and 3 bases at J, with 10 bases in the middle. This CDR3 has 16 amino acids. CDR3 sequence: CASSQVSGFGANVLTF. As DNA, the CDR3 is TGTGCCAGCAGCCAAGTCTCGGGATTTGGGGCCAACGTCCTGACTTTC.

This clonotype was picked up a small number of times. The rearrangement joins TRBV6-4 to TRBJ2-2, with D uncertain. The CDR3 has 14 residues. Germline V gives CDR1 MRHNA, CDR2 SNTAGT. The germline V and J ends were trimmed by 5 bases and 2 bases, with 9 bases remaining between them. Here the CDR3 DNA reads TGTGCCAGCAGTCGGCAGGTTAACACCGGGGAGCTGTTTTTT. Translating it yields CASSRQVNTGELFF.

This clonotype appeared many times. This sequence joins TRBV20-1 and TRBJ2-1; D is undetermined. V was shortened by 0 bases and J by 4 bases, with 10 bases between the two germline ends. The germline V gene has CDR1 DFQATT and CDR2 SNEGSKA (reference sequence). The CDR3 totals 14 residues. The CDR3 DNA is TGCAGTGCTAGAGAAGGGCAAGTGTACAATGAGCAGTTCTTC. Amino acid sequence: CSAREGQVYNEQFF.

The chain joins TRBV10-3 to TRBJ2-1; 7 bases align to TRBD2. V was pared by 9 bases and J by 7 bases, with 6 bases of the junction left unmatched. This CDR3 has 12 residues. Germline CDR1 ENHRY, CDR2 SYGVKD. The CDR3: CAIAGRVNEQFF. In nucleotides, the CDR3 is TGTGCCATAGCGGGAAGGGTGAATGAGCAGTTCTTC.

The chain joins TRBV5-1 to TRBJ2-1; 9 nucleotides line up with TRBD2. Germline V gene data show CDR1 as SGHRS and CDR2 as YFSETQ. The V gene end was trimmed by 0 bases and the J gene end by 8 bases; junction bases not matched to a gene: 6. This CDR3 region has 15 residues. This CDR3 is CASSLAGGRADEQFF. Written as DNA, the CDR3 is TGCGCCAGCAGCTTGGCCGGCGGGAGGGCCGATGAGCAGTTCTTC.

The chain is built from TRBV20-1 and TRBJ2-1, with 10 bases that match TRBD2. The CDR3 is made up of 15 amino acids. Unmatched junction bases numbered 5, after V lost 6 bases and J lost 0 bases. Germline CDR1 is DFQATT and CDR2 is SNEGSKA (reference sequence). The CDR3 DNA sequence: TGCAGTGCCCCTAGCGGGGGACTCTCCTACAATGAGCAGTTCTTC. Translated: CSAPSGGLSYNEQFF.

The V gene is TRBV20-1, the J gene TRBJ2-7; the D gene is possibly TRBD2 (5 bases). Trimming removed 3 bases at V and 3 bases at J, with 6 bases between. From germline, CDR1 is DFQATT and CDR2 SNEGSKA (reference sequence). The CDR3 runs to 11 residues. The CDR3 DNA follows: TGCAGTGCTAGCGAGGGCTACGAGCAGTACTTC. It encodes CSASEGYEQYF.

This clonotype was seen more than once but under ten times. V gene TRBV28 combines with J gene TRBJ2-7, with 9 bases aligning to TRBD1. Germline assignment: CDR1 MDHEN and CDR2 SYDVKM. The junction had 9 bases not matched to a gene; V was cut back by 3 bases and J by 3 bases. The CDR3 has 16 residues. The CDR3 region is CASSFHPRQGGYEQYF. CDR3 bases: TGTGCCAGCAGTTTTCATCCCCGACAGGGGGGCTACGAGCAGTACTTC.

This chain links TRBV6-2 or TRBV6-3 with TRBJ1-5; possible D gene TRBD1, 5 bases. The CDR3 spans 15 residues. The V end lost 6 bases, the J end lost 1 base, and 13 bases lay between the germline ends. Germline-derived CDR1 and CDR2 are MNHEY and SVGEGT. The CDR3 DNA reads TGTGCCAGCAGCAGCCGGGACGGAAGCAATCAGCCCCAGCATTTT. This gives the protein CASSSRDGSNQPQHF.

This chain joins TRBV20-1 and TRBJ2-7, with 8 bases aligning to TRBD1. CDR1 and CDR2 (germline): DFQATT, SNEGSKA (reference sequence). The junction had 9 bases not matched to a gene; V was cut back by 5 bases and J by 0 bases. The length of the CDR3 is 15 residues. CDR3 nucleotide sequence: TGCAGTGCTGGGGGACAGGCTACCAGCTCCTACGAGCAGTACTTC. Translated, it gives CSAGGQATSSYEQYF.

The chain has TRBV6-1 and TRBJ2-7; 11 nucleotides line up with TRBD1. V dropped 6 bases and J dropped 6; count of bases not matched to a gene: 7. This CDR3 spans 14 amino acids. Germline CDR1 is MNHNS and CDR2 is SASEGT. The CDR3 sequence: CASSRTGGFGEQYF. CDR3 DNA sequence: TGTGCCAGCAGCCGGACAGGGGGCTTTGGCGAGCAGTACTTC.

This clonotype was recorded at least ten times. The chain combines TRBV12-3 or TRBV12-4 with TRBJ2-2, with D maybe TRBD1 (5 bases). V was shortened by 2 bases and J by 1 base, with 8 bases between the two germline ends. The CDR3 is made up of 15 amino acids. CDR3 residues: CASSLNGQNTGELFF. The CDR3 nucleotides read TGTGCCAGCAGTTTAAACGGACAGAACACCGGGGAGCTGTTTTTT.